This is a list of T cell receptor beta chains from one sample in a study of T-cell reconstitution after alpha-beta-depleted transplantation in children. MiXCR, applied by TCRdb to the PCR reads, yields one record per CDR3 protein. The repertoire holds about 92,000 distinct CDR3 sequences, 9% to 15% seen once, with more than 11% in the top ten. The sample consisted of PBMCs from the stem cell graft donor, taken from the stem cell graft. Every receptor here comes from a human donor who donated a stem cell graft to a child with inherited bone marrow failure. Both conserved end residues are part of each CDR3. The D gene is left open where the match is weak. Expanded clones are given a class, and other clones once, few, many or no size at all.

d_gene	j_gene	v_gene	abundance	CDR3aa	CDR3nt
NA	TRBJ2-7	TRBV6-5	NA	CASSLGYGPAYEQYF	TGTGCCAGCAGTTTGGGGTACGGCCCTGCCTACGAGCAGTACTTC
TRBD1	TRBJ2-3	TRBV7-2	many	CASSPLQGATDTQYF	TGTGCCAGCAGCCCATTACAGGGGGCGACAGATACGCAGTATTTT
TRBD1	TRBJ2-3	TRBV7-9	many	CASSPRDRTTDTQYF	TGTGCCAGCAGCCCCCGGGACAGGACAACAGATACGCAGTATTTT
NA	TRBJ2-6	TRBV4-3	few	CASSRGTLFSGANVLTF	TGCGCCAGCTCCCGGGGGACTCTCTTCTCTGGGGCCAACGTCCTGACTTTC
TRBD1	TRBJ1-4	TRBV13	many	CASSPRDRAEKLFF	TGTGCCAGCAGCCCCCGGGACAGGGCTGAAAAACTGTTTTTT
TRBD2	TRBJ2-3	TRBV11-2	many	CASSTGGGWEGTDTQYF	TGTGCCAGCAGCACAGGCGGCGGTTGGGAGGGGACAGATACGCAGTATTTT
TRBD1	TRBJ1-1	TRBV18	many	CASSKLGQGSGEAFF	TGTGCCAGCTCAAAGCTAGGACAGGGATCAGGTGAAGCTTTCTTT
TRBD1	TRBJ2-6	TRBV9	many	CASSVRQGALPSGANVLTF	TGTGCCAGCAGCGTTAGACAGGGGGCTCTTCCCTCTGGGGCCAACGTCCTGACTTTC
TRBD2	TRBJ2-1	TRBV4-2	many	CASSQEAGGYNEQFF	TGTGCCAGCAGCCAAGAAGCGGGGGGCTACAATGAGCAGTTCTTC
NA	TRBJ2-7	TRBV12-3/TRBV12-4	many	CASSFQDYEQYF	TGTGCCAGCAGTTTTCAAGATTACGAGCAGTACTTC
TRBD2	TRBJ2-5	TRBV6-2/TRBV6-3	NA	CASSFQRLAGAETQYF	TGTGCCAGCAGTTTTCAACGACTAGCGGGGGCAGAGACCCAGTACTTC
NA	TRBJ2-2	TRBV20-1	many	CSAGDPLVGNTGELFF	TGCAGTGCTGGGGATCCACTGGTCGGGAACACCGGGGAGCTGTTTTTT
NA	TRBJ1-1	TRBV12-5	NA	CASGLQVATEAFF	TGTGCTAGTGGGTTACAGGTGGCCACTGAAGCTTTCTTT
TRBD1	TRBJ2-1	TRBV7-8	many	CASSLTGGRGYNEQFF	TGTGCCAGCAGCTTAACAGGGGGCAGAGGCTACAATGAGCAGTTCTTC
NA	TRBJ1-2	TRBV3-1	many	CAIGHIPNYGYTF	TGTGCCATTGGACATATCCCTAACTATGGCTACACCTTC
TRBD2	TRBJ2-3	TRBV11-3	NA	CASSLVSGRATDTQYF	TGTGCCAGCAGCTTAGTTAGCGGGAGGGCCACAGATACGCAGTATTTT
NA	TRBJ2-7	TRBV29-1	many	CSVETLGLDEQYF	TGCAGCGTTGAAACCCTGGGTCTGGACGAGCAGTACTTC
NA	TRBJ2-1	TRBV6-1	NA	CASSERGVNEQFF	TGTGCCAGCAGTGAGAGGGGAGTGAATGAGCAGTTCTTC
NA	TRBJ2-1	TRBV5-1	many	CASSLAQGNNEQFF	TGCGCCAGCAGCTTGGCCCAGGGCAACAATGAGCAGTTCTTC
TRBD1	TRBJ2-2	TRBV5-1	many	CASSGTGTGDVGELFF	TGCGCCAGCAGCGGCACCGGGACAGGGGATGTCGGGGAGCTGTTTTTT
NA	TRBJ1-4	TRBV7-9	few	CASSFPAGEKLFF	TGTGCCAGCAGCTTCCCGGCAGGCGAAAAACTGTTTTTT
NA	TRBJ2-5	TRBV11-2	few	CASSSVAPTETQYF	TGTGCCAGCAGCTCGGTGGCTCCAACCGAGACCCAGTACTTC
TRBD2	TRBJ2-3	TRBV7-3	many	CASSAGLAGGLDTQYF	TGTGCCAGCAGCGCGGGACTAGCGGGAGGCCTAGATACGCAGTATTTT
TRBD1	TRBJ1-5	TRBV11-1	many	CASSPAGTGDSNQPQHF	TGTGCCAGCAGTCCCGCCGGGACAGGGGATAGCAATCAGCCCCAGCATTTT
NA	TRBJ1-4	TRBV29-1	many	CSVGEGAREKLFF	TGCAGCGTGGGGGAAGGGGCAAGGGAAAAACTGTTTTTT
NA	TRBJ2-3	TRBV3-1	many	CASSQGLALVTSTDTQYF	TGTGCCAGCAGCCAAGGGTTAGCGCTAGTAACTAGCACAGATACGCAGTATTTT
NA	TRBJ1-5	TRBV7-2	many	CASSLVWGSNQPQHF	TGTGCCAGCAGCTTAGTTTGGGGGAGCAATCAGCCCCAGCATTTT